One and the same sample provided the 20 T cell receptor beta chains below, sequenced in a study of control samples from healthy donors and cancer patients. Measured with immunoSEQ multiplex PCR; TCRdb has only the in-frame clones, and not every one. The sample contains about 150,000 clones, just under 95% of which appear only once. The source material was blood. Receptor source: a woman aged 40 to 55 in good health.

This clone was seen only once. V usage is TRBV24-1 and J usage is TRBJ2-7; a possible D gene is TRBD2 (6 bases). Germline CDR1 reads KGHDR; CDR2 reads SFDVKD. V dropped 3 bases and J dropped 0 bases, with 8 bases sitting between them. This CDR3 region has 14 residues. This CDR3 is CATSDPGGSYEQYF. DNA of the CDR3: TGTGCCACCAGTGATCCCGGGGGCTCCTACGAGCAGTACTTC.

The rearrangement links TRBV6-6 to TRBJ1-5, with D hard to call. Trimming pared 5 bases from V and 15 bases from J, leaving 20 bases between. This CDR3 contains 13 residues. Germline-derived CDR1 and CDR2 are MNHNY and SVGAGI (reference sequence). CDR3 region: CASSSFSVRLGHF. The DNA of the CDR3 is TGTGCCAGCAGTAGTTTCTCGGTTAGACTAGGGCATTTT.

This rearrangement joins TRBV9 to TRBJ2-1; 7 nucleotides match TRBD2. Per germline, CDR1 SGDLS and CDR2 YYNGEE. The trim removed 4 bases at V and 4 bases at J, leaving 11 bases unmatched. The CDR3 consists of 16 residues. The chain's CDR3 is CASSPSGGLTYNEQFF. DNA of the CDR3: TGTGCCAGCAGCCCATCGGGGGGACTAACGTACAATGAGCAGTTCTTC. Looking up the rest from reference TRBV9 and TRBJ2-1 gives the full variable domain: DSGVTQTPKHLITATGQRVTLRCSPRSGDLSVYWYQQSLDQGLQFLIQYYNGEERAKGNILERFSAQQFPDLHSELNLSSLELGDSALYFCASSPSGGLTYNEQFFGPGTRLTVL.

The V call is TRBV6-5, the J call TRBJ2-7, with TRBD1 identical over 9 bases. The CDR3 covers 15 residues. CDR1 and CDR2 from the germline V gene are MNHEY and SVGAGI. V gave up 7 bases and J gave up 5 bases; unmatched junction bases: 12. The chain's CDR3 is CASIPGGTGTHEQYF. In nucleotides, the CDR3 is TGTGCCAGCATCCCTGGTGGGACAGGGACCCACGAGCAGTACTTC.

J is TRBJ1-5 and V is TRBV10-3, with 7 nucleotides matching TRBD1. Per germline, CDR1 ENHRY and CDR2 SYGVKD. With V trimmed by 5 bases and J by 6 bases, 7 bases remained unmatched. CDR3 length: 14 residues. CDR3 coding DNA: TGTGCCATCAGTCATGAACAGGGGACTCAGCCCCAGCATTTT. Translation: CAISHEQGTQPQHF.

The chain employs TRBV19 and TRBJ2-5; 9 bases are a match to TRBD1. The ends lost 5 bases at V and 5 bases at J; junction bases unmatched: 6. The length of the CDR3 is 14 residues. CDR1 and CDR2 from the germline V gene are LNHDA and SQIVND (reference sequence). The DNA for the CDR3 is TGTGCCAGTAGTGGGGGGACAGGGCCCGAGACCCAGTACTTC. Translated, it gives CASSGGTGPETQYF.

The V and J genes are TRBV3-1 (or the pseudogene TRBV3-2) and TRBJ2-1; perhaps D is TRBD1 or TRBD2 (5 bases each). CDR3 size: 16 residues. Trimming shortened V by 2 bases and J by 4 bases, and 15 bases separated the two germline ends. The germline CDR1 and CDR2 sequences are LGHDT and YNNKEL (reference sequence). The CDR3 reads CASSQISGTEYNEQFF. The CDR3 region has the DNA TGTGCCAGCAGCCAAATATCCGGGACCGAATACAATGAGCAGTTCTTC.

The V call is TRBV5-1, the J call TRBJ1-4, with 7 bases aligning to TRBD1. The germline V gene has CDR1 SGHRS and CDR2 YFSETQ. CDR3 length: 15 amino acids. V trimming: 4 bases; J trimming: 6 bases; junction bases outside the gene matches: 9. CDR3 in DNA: TGCGCCAGCAGCATCGAGGGGACAGAACATGAAAAACTGTTTTTT. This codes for CASSIEGTEHEKLFF.

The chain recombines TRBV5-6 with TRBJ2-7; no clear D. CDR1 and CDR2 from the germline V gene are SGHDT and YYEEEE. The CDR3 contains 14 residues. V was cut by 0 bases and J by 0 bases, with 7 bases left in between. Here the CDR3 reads CASSLGGSSYEQYF. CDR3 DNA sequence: TGTGCCAGCAGCTTGGGCGGAAGCTCCTACGAGCAGTACTTC.

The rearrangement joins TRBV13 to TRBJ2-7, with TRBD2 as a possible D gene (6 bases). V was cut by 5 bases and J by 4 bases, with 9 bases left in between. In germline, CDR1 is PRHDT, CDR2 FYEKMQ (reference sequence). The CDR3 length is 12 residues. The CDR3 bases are TGTGCCAGCAGCCCTGGACTATACGAGCAGTACTTC. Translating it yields CASSPGLYEQYF.

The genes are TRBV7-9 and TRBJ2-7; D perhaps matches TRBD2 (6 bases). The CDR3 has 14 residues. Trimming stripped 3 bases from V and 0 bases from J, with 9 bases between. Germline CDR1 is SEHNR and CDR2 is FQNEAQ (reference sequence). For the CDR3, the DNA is TGTGCCAGCAGCTTTGGGGGGAGCTCCTACGAGCAGTACTTC. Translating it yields CASSFGGSSYEQYF. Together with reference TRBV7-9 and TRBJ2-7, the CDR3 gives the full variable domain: DTGVSQNPRHKITKRGQNVTFRCDPISEHNRLYWYRQTLGQGPEFLTYFQNEAQLEKSRLLSDRFSAERPKGSFSTLEIQRTEQGDSAMYLCASSFGGSSYEQYFGPGTRLTVT.

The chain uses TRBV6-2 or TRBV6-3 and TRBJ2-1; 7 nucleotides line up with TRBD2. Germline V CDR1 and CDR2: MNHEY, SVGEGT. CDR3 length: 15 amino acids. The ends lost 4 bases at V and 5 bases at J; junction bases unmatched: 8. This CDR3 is CASSSLGGGDNEQFF. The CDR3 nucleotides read TGTGCCAGCAGTTCCCTGGGGGGGGGTGACAATGAGCAGTTCTTC.

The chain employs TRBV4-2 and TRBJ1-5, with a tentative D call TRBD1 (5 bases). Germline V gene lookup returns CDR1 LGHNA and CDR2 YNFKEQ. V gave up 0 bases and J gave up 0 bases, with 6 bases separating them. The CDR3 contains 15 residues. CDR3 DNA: TGTGCCAGCAGCCAAGATGGGGGTAGCAATCAGCCCCAGCATTTT. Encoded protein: CASSQDGGSNQPQHF.

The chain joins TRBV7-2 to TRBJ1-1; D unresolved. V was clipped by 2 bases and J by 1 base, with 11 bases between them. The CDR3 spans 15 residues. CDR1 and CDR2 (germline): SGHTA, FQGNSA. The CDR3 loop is CASSLTGGTNTEAFF. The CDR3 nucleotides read TGTGCCAGCAGCTTAACGGGAGGCACGAACACTGAAGCTTTCTTT.

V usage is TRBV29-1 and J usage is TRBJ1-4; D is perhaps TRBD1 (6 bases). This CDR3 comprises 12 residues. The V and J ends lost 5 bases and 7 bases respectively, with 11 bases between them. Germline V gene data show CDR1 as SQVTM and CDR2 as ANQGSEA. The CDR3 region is CSVRGQSEKLFF. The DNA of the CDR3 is TGCAGCGTTCGGGGGCAGAGTGAAAAACTGTTTTTT.

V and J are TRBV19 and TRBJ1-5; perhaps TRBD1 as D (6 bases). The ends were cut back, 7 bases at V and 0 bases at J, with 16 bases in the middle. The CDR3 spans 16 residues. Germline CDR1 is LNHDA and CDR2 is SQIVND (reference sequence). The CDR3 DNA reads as TGTGCCAGTAAGGGAGGGGGGATGAATAGCAATCAGCCCCAGCATTTT. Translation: CASKGGGMNSNQPQHF. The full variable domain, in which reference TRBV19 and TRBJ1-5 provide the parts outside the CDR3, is DGGITQSPKYLFRKEGQNVTLSCEQNLNHDAMYWYRQDPGQGLRLIYYSQIVNDFQKGDIAEGYSVSREKKESFPLTVTSAQKNPTAFYLCASKGGGMNSNQPQHFGDGTRLSIL.

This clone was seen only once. The chain's CDR3 is CASSLRVRTTNEKLFF. In DNA form, the CDR3 reads TGTGCCAGCAGCTTACGGGTTCGAACAACTAATGAAAAACTGTTTTTT. This rearrangement joins TRBV7-2 to TRBJ1-4; D gene unclear. This CDR3 contains 16 residues. V dropped 2 bases and J dropped 0 bases, with 10 bases sitting between them. Germline V gene sequence: CDR1 SGHTA, CDR2 FQGNSA.

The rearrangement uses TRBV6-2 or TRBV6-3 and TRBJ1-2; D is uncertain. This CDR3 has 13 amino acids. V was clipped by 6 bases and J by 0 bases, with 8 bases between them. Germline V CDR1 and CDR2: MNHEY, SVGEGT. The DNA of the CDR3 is TGTGCCAGCAGCCACTACCCTAACTATGGCTACACCTTC. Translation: CASSHYPNYGYTF.

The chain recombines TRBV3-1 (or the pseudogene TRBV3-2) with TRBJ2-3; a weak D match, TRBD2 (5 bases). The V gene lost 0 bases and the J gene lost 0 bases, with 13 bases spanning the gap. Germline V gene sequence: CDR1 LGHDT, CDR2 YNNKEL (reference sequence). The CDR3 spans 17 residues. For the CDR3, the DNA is TGTGCCAGCAGCCAAGAGGGTACGGGAATTAGCACAGATACGCAGTATTTT. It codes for CASSQEGTGISTDTQYF.

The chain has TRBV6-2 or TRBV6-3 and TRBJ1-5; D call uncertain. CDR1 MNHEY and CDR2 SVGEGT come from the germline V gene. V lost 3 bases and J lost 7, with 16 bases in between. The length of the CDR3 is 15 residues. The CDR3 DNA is TGTGCCAGCAGTTATCTGGGCAGCTGGAACCAGCCCCAGCATTTT. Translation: CASSYLGSWNQPQHF.